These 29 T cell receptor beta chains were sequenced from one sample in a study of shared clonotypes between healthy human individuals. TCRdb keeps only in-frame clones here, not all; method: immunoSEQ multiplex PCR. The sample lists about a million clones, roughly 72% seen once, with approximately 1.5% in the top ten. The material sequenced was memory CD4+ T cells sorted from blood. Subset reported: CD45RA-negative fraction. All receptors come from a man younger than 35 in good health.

CDR3 sequence reads: CASSLGGPMNTGELFF. CDR3 DNA sequence: TGCGCCAGCAGCTTGGGGGGACCTATGAACACCGGGGAGCTGTTTTTT. The chain uses TRBV5-1 and TRBJ2-2; possibly TRBD1 or TRBD2 for D (5 bases each). This CDR3 is built from 16 residues. V shed 0 bases and J shed 1 base, with 10 bases lying between them. The germline CDR1 and CDR2 sequences are SGHRS and YFSETQ.

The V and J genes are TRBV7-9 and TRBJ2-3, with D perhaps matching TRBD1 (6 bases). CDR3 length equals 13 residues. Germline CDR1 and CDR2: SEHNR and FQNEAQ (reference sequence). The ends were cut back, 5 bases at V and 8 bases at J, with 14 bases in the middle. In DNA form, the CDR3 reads TGTGCCAGCAGCCTGGCAGGGGCAGGTACGCAGTATTTT. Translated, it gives CASSLAGAGTQYF. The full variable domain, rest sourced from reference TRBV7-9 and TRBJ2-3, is DTGVSQNPRHKITKRGQNVTFRCDPISEHNRLYWYRQTLGQGPEFLTYFQNEAQLEKSRLLSDRFSAERPKGSFSTLEIQRTEQGDSAMYLCASSLAGAGTQYFGPGTRLTVL.

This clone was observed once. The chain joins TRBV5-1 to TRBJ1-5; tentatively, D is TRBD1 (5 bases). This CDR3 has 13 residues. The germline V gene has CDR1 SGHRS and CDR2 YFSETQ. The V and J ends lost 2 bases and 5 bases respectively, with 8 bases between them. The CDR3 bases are TGCGCCAGCAGCTTCGGGGGGGATCAGCCCCAGCATTTT. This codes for CASSFGGDQPQHF.

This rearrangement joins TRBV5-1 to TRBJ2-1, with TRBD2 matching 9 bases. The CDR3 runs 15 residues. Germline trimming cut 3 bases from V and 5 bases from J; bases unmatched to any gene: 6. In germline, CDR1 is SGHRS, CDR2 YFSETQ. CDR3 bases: TGCGCCAGCAGCTCGACTAGCGGTTTTAACAATGAGCAGTTCTTC. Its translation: CASSSTSGFNNEQFF.

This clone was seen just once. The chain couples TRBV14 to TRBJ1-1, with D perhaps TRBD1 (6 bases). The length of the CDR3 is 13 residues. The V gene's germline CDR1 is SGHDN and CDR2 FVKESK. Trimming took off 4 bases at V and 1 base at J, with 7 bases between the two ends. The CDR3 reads CASSPQGNTEAFF. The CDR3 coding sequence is TGTGCCAGCAGCCCACAGGGGAACACTGAAGCTTTCTTT. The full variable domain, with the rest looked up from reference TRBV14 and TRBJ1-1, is EAGVTQFPSHSVIEKGQTVTLRCDPISGHDNLYWYRRVMGKEIKFLLHFVKESKQDESGMPNNRFLAERTGGTYSTLKVQPAELEDSGVYFCASSPQGNTEAFFGQGTRLTVV.

DNA for the CDR3: TGTGCCAGCAGCCTCTCCTCGGTCGGGACTAGCGCTATCAACACCGGGGAGCTGTTTTTT. Translated, it gives CASSLSSVGTSAINTGELFF. The chain carries TRBV21-1 and TRBJ2-2; no DNA check was done on the table's D call, TRBD2. TRBV21-1 is classified as a pseudogene. This CDR3 has 20 residues.

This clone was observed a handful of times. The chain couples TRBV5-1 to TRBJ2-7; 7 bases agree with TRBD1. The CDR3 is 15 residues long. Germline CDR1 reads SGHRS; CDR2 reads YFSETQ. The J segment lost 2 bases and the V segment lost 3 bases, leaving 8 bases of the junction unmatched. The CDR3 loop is CASSSGTDGPYEQYF. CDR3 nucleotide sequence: TGCGCCAGCAGCTCAGGGACAGACGGGCCCTACGAGCAGTACTTC.

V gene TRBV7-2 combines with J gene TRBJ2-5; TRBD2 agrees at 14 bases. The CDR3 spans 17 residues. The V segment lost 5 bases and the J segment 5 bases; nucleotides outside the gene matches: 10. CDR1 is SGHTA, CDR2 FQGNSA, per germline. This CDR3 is CASSPSTSGRGWETQYF. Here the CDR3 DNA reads TGTGCCAGCAGCCCCTCGACTAGCGGGAGGGGTTGGGAGACCCAGTACTTC. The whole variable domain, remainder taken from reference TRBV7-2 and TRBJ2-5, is GAGVSQSPSNKVTEKGKDVELRCDPISGHTALYWYRQSLGQGLEFLIYFQGNSAPDKSGLPSDRFSAERTGGSVSTLTIQRTQQEDSAVYLCASSPSTSGRGWETQYFGPGTRLLVL.

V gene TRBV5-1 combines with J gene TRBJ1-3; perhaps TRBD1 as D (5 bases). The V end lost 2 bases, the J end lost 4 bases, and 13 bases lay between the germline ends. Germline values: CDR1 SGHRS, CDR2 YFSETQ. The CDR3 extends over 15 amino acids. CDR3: CASSLGDYSGNTIYF. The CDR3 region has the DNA TGCGCCAGCAGCTTAGGGGACTACTCCGGAAACACCATATATTTT.

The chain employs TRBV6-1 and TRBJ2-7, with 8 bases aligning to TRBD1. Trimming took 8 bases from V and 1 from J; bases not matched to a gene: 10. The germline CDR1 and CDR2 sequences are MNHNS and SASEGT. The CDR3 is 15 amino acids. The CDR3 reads CASRFGQGGSYEQYF. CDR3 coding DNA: TGTGCCAGCCGTTTCGGACAGGGAGGATCCTACGAGCAGTACTTC.

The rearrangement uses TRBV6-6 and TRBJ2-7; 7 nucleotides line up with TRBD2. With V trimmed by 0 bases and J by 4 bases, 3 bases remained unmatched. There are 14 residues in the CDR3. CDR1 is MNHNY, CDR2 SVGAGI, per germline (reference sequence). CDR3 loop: CASSYSIGGYEQYF. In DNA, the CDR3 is TGTGCCAGCAGTTACTCGATCGGGGGGTACGAGCAGTACTTC.

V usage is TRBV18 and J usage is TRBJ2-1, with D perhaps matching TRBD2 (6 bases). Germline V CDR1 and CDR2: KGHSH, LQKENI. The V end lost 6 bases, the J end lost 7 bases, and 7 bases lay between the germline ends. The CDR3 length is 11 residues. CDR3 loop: CASSAGNEQFF. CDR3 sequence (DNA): TGTGCCAGCTCGGCGGGGAATGAGCAGTTCTTC.

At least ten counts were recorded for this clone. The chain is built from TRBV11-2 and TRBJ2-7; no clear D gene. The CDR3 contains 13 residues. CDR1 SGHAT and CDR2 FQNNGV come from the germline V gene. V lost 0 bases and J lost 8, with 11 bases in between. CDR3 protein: CASSLDPGYQQYF. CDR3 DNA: TGTGCCAGCAGCTTAGACCCTGGGTACCAGCAGTACTTC.

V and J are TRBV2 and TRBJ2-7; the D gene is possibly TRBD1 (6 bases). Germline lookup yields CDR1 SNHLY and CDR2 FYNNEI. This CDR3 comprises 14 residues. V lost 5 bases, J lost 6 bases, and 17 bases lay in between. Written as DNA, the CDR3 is TGTGCCAGCAGTCGGGACGGCAGGGGCTTCGAGCAGTACTTC. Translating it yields CASSRDGRGFEQYF.

Written as DNA, the CDR3 is TGCGCCAGCAGCACCTGGGGCGGGGGCCCTAGCACAGATACGCAGTATTTT. This encodes CASSTWGGGPSTDTQYF. The chain recombines TRBV5-1 with TRBJ2-3; the D gene is possibly TRBD2 (7 bases). V was clipped by 4 bases and J by 0 bases, with 18 bases between them. Germline values: CDR1 SGHRS, CDR2 YFSETQ. The CDR3 contains 17 residues.

CDR3 protein: CASSFRGGEKYF. CDR3 nucleotides: TGTGCCAGCAGCTTTAGGGGGGGCGAAAAGTACTTC. The chain is built from TRBV7-2 and TRBJ2-5; possibly TRBD2 for D (7 bases). Germline-derived CDR1 and CDR2 are SGHTA and FQGNSA. The CDR3 consists of 12 residues. Trimming shortened V by 3 bases and J by 12 bases, and 14 bases separated the two germline ends.

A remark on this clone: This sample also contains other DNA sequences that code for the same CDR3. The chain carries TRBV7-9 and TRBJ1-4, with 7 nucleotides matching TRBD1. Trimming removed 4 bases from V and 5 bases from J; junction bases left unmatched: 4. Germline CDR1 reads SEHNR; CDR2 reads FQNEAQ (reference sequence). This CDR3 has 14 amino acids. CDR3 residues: CASSSGGSNEKLFF. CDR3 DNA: TGTGCCAGCAGCTCAGGGGGATCGAATGAAAAACTGTTTTTT.

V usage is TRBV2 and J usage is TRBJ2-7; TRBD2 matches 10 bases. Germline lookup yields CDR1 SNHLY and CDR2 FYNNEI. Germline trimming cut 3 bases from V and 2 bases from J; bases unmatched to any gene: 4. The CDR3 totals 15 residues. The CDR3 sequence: CASSDGLAATYEQYF. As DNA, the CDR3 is TGTGCCAGCAGTGACGGACTAGCGGCTACCTACGAGCAGTACTTC.

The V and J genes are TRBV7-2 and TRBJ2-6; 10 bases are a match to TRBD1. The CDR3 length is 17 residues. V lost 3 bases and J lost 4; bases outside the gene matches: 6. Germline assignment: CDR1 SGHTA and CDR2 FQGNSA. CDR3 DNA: TGTGCCAGCAGCTTGAGACAGGGGGCGCTCGGGGCCAACGTCCTGACTTTC. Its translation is CASSLRQGALGANVLTF.

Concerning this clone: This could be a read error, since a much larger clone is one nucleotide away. CDR3 coding DNA: TGTGCCAGCAGTACGGGTGGGAACGTAGAGACCCAGTACTTC. Its protein product is CASSTGGNVETQYF. The V and J genes are TRBV28 and TRBJ2-5, with D unclear. The germline V and J ends were trimmed by 5 bases and 4 bases, with 14 bases remaining between them. The CDR3 is made up of 14 amino acids. Germline V lookup: CDR1 MDHEN, CDR2 SYDVKM.

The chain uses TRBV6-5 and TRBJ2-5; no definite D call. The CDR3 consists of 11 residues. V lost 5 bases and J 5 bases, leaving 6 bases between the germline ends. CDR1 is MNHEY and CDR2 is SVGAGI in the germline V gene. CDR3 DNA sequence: TGTGCCAGCAGTGGCCGGGAGACCCAGTACTTC. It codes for CASSGRETQYF.

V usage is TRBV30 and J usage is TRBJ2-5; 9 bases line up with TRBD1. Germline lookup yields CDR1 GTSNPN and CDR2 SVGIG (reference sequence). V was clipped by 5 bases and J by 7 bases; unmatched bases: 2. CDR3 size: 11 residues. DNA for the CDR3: TGTGCCTGGGGGACAGGGCTGACCCAGTACTTC. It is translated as CAWGTGLTQYF.

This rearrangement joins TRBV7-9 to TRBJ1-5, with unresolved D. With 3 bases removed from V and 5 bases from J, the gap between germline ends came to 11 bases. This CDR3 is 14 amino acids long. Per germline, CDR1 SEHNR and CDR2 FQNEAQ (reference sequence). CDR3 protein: CASSFDTLDQPQHF. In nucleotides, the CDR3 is TGTGCCAGCAGCTTTGACACCCTTGATCAGCCCCAGCATTTT.

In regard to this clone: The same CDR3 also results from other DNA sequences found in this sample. The CDR3 is CASSLGRDYGYTF. The CDR3, as DNA: TGTGCCAGCAGCCTGGGCAGGGACTATGGCTACACCTTC. The V and J genes are TRBV28 and TRBJ1-2, with D perhaps matching TRBD1 (5 bases). The CDR3 covers 13 residues. Trimming stripped 6 bases from V and 3 bases from J, with 11 bases between. The germline V gene has CDR1 MDHEN and CDR2 SYDVKM.

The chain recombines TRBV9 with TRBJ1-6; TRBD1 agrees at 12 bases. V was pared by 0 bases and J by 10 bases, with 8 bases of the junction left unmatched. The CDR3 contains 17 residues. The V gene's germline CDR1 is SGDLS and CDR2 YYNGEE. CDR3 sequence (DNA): TGTGCCAGCAGCGTAGCGGGACAGGGGGCGCCTGTATCACCCCTCCACTTT. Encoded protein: CASSVAGQGAPVSPLHF. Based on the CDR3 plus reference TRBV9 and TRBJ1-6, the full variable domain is DSGVTQTPKHLITATGQRVTLRCSPRSGDLSVYWYQQSLDQGLQFLIQYYNGEERAKGNILERFSAQQFPDLHSELNLSSLELGDSALYFCASSVAGQGAPVSPLHFGNGTRLTVT.

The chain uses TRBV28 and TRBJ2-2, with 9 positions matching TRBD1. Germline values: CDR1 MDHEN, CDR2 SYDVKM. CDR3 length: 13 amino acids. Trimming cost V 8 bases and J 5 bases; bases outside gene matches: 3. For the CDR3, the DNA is TGTGCCAGCGGGACAGGGTTGACCGGGGAGCTGTTTTTT. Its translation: CASGTGLTGELFF.

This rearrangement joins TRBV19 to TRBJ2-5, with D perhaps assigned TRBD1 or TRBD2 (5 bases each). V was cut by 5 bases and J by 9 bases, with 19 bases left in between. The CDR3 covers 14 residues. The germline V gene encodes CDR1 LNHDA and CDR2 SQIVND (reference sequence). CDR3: CASSPGTELLAQYF. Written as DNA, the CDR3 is TGTGCCAGTAGTCCGGGGACGGAGCTTTTGGCCCAGTACTTC. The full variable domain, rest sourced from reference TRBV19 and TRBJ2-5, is DGGITQSPKYLFRKEGQNVTLSCEQNLNHDAMYWYRQDPGQGLRLIYYSQIVNDFQKGDIAEGYSVSREKKESFPLTVTSAQKNPTAFYLCASSPGTELLAQYFGPGTRLLVL.

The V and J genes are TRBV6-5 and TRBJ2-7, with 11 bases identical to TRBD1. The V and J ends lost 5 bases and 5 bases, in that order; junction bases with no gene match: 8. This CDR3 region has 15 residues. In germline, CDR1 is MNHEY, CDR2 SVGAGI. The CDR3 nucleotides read TGTGCCAGCAGTACTCCGGGACAGGGGGTACACGAGCAGTACTTC. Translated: CASSTPGQGVHEQYF.

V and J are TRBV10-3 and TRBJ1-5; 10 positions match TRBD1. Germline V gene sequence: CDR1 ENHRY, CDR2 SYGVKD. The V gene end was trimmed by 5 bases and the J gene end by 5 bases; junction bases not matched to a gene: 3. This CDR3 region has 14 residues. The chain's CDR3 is CAISTGTGDQPQHF. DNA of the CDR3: TGTGCCATCAGTACAGGGACAGGGGATCAGCCCCAGCATTTT.